The 23 T cell receptor beta chains presented below share a single source sample, sequenced in a study of human T cells and chemical hapten exposure. The time point here: patch test 1, 2 weeks after DPC sensitization. Documented treatment: therapeutic diphenylcyclopropenone sensitization with weekly scalp DPC. MiXCR, applied by TCRdb to the RACE reads, yields one record per CDR3 protein. The sample has 300,000 to 450,000 distinct CDR3 sequences; approximately 4.4% are singletons. The sequenced sample was whole blood, obtained in connection with sensitization to the hapten diphenylcyclopropenone (DPC). All receptors come from a woman between 50 and 59 years old with alopecia areata. Some clones in this sample may be carry-over from other donors' samples.

This chain uses TRBV20-1 with TRBJ2-3; D perhaps matches TRBD1 (6 bases). Germline loops: CDR1 DFQATT, CDR2 SNEGSKA (reference sequence). The V end was cut by 8 bases, the J end by 3 bases, with 15 bases between. The CDR3 extends over 13 amino acids. The CDR3: CSTLLDRTDTQYF. CDR3 nucleotides: TGCAGTACCCTCCTAGACAGGACAGATACGCAGTATTTT.

This chain joins TRBV18 and TRBJ1-3, with D possibly matching TRBD1 (5 bases). CDR1 is KGHSH and CDR2 is LQKENI in the germline V gene. Trimming pared 3 bases from V and 2 bases from J, leaving 8 bases between. The CDR3 spans 14 residues. DNA of the CDR3: TGTGCCAGCTCACCTCCGGGGCCTGGAAACACCATATATTTT. It specifies CASSPPGPGNTIYF.

This clonotype has a count of ten or more. The rearrangement joins TRBV29-1 to TRBJ2-7; 9 bases align to TRBD1. In germline, CDR1 is SQVTM, CDR2 ANQGSEA. With 1 base clipped from V and 5 bases from J, the junction kept 0 bases outside the gene matches. The CDR3 loop spans 12 amino acids. This CDR3 is CSVEGDRDEQYF. CDR3 in DNA: TGCAGCGTTGAAGGGGACAGGGACGAGCAGTACTTC.

This clonotype was observed many times. The rearrangement links TRBV21-1 to TRBJ1-2; TRBD1 is the table's D call, not checked against the DNA. TRBV21-1 is given as a pseudogene. This CDR3 has 15 residues. The CDR3, as DNA: TGTGCCAGCAGCCTGCGGAGGGGGTCCCTATATGGCTACACCTTC. It translates to CASSLRRGSLYGYTF.

At least ten counts were recorded for this clonotype. The rearrangement joins TRBV12-3 or TRBV12-4 to TRBJ1-5, with D unresolved. There are 12 residues in the CDR3. V lost 3 bases and J 1 base, leaving 1 base between the germline ends. CDR3 protein: CASSFSNQPQHF. The CDR3 nucleotides are TGTGCCAGCAGTTTCAGCAATCAGCCCCAGCATTTT.

This clonotype was seen a handful of times. This chain joins TRBV5-1 and TRBJ2-5; D perhaps matches TRBD2 (6 bases). Germline-derived CDR1 and CDR2 are SGHRS and YFSETQ. V was cut by 0 bases and J by 0 bases, with 9 bases left in between. This CDR3 has 15 residues. CDR3 protein: CASSLEGRYQETQYF. CDR3 DNA: TGCGCCAGCAGCTTGGAGGGGAGGTACCAAGAGACCCAGTACTTC.

This clonotype has at least ten counts. CDR3 coding DNA: TGTGCCAGCAGTTTCCCCCGCACAGATACGCAGTATTTT. Protein sequence: CASSFPRTDTQYF. This chain links TRBV27 with TRBJ2-3; D is ambiguous. CDR1 and CDR2 from the germline V gene are MNHEY and SMNVEV (reference sequence). Between the trimmed V and J ends, which lost 3 bases and 1 base, there was a span of 5 bases. The CDR3 spans 13 residues.

The chain links TRBV29-1 to TRBJ1-5; possibly TRBD1 for D (6 bases). The CDR3 is 17 amino acids. Trimming stripped 5 bases from V and 4 bases from J, with 24 bases between. Looked up from germline, CDR1 is SQVTM and CDR2 is ANQGSEA. The CDR3 sequence is CSVLVSGATLRNQPQHF. The CDR3 nucleotides read TGCAGCGTTCTCGTTTCAGGGGCCACATTAAGAAATCAGCCCCAGCATTTT.

This clonotype was seen repeatedly, ten times or more. This sequence joins TRBV4-1 and TRBJ1-1; a weak D match, TRBD1 (6 bases). Trimming pared 4 bases from V and 7 bases from J, leaving 13 bases between. Germline loops: CDR1 MGHRA, CDR2 YSYEKL. The CDR3 contains 13 residues. The chain's CDR3 is CASSPEWTDEAFF. CDR3 in DNA: TGCGCCAGCAGCCCTGAATGGACAGATGAAGCTTTCTTT.

J is TRBJ2-3 and V is TRBV30; D tentatively fits TRBD1 or TRBD2 (6 bases each). The CDR3 covers 13 residues. Trimming removed 2 bases at V and 5 bases at J, with 11 bases between. From germline, CDR1 is GTSNPN and CDR2 SVGIG (reference sequence). The CDR3 DNA sequence: TGTGCCTGGAGTCCTGGGGGGCAAGATACGCAGTATTTT. This sequence encodes CAWSPGGQDTQYF.

The V call is TRBV28, the J call TRBJ2-1; TRBD2 is a possible D gene (5 bases). The germline CDR1 and CDR2 sequences are MDHEN and SYDVKM. The CDR3 length is 12 residues. V was clipped by 6 bases and J by 8 bases, with 11 bases between them. CDR3 region: CASSRERDEQFF. Here the CDR3 DNA reads TGTGCCAGCAGCCGGGAAAGGGATGAGCAGTTCTTC.

The chain couples TRBV5-6 to TRBJ2-3; 7 bases fit TRBD2. Germline values: CDR1 SGHDT, CDR2 YYEEEE. CDR3 size: 16 residues. V lost 2 bases to trimming and J lost 0 bases; unmatched junction nucleotides: 6. The CDR3 region has the DNA TGTGCCAGCAGCTTTCGACTAGCCCTAAGCACAGATACGCAGTATTTT. Protein product: CASSFRLALSTDTQYF.

The CDR3 spells CASSFRGSGTDTQYF. For the CDR3, the DNA is TGTGCCAGCAGTTTCAGGGGTTCCGGCACAGATACGCAGTATTTT. The chain joins TRBV12-3 or TRBV12-4 to TRBJ2-3; D perhaps matches TRBD1 (6 bases). The V gene lost 3 bases and the J gene lost 1 base, with 11 bases spanning the gap. The CDR3 contains 15 residues.

The V gene is TRBV5-1, the J gene TRBJ1-4; D remains unclear. V lost 1 base to trimming and J lost 0 bases, with 19 bases between them. Germline V gene lookup returns CDR1 SGHRS and CDR2 YFSETQ. CDR3 length equals 19 residues. The CDR3 loop is CASSLFLSRGGTTNEKLFF. The CDR3 coding sequence is TGCGCCAGCAGCTTGTTTTTGTCGCGGGGAGGCACAACTAATGAAAAACTGTTTTTT.

CDR3 DNA sequence: TGTGCCAGCAAGGGGCCGGGGGTCTCCTACGAGCAGTACTTC. Translated, it gives CASKGPGVSYEQYF. This chain uses TRBV7-9 with TRBJ2-7; perhaps TRBD2 as D (6 bases). The CDR3 contains 14 residues. CDR1 and CDR2 (germline): SEHNR, FQNEAQ (reference sequence). The V end was cut by 7 bases, the J end by 0 bases, with 13 bases between.

This clonotype was counted only a few times. The gene calls are TRBV12-3 or TRBV12-4 and TRBJ1-5; 9 bases fit TRBD1. CDR3 length: 15 residues. V lost 3 bases and J lost 8; bases outside the gene matches: 8. The DNA of the CDR3 is TGTGCCAGCAGTTTGGGACAGGGAGGGTTAAAGCCCCAGCATTTT. Encoded protein: CASSLGQGGLKPQHF.

This clonotype was recorded many times. J is TRBJ1-5 and V is TRBV6-5; D is unclear. V was shortened by 6 bases and J by 2 bases, with 17 bases between the two germline ends. The CDR3 has 16 residues. Germline V gives CDR1 MNHEY, CDR2 SVGAGI. CDR3 DNA sequence: TGTGCCAGCAGAAGGGTATCGGGCGTGGGCAATCAGCCCCAGCATTTT. Translated, it gives CASRRVSGVGNQPQHF.

This chain links TRBV9 with TRBJ2-5, with TRBD1 as a possible D gene (6 bases). Trimming took 0 bases from V and 0 from J, leaving 9 bases between them. The CDR3 runs to 15 residues. CDR1 is SGDLS and CDR2 is YYNGEE in the germline V gene. CDR3 coding DNA: TGTGCCAGCAGCGTAGCTACAGGGTACCAAGAGACCCAGTACTTC. It specifies CASSVATGYQETQYF.

This clonotype was counted ten times or more. V and J are TRBV11-2 and TRBJ2-3, with D unresolved. This CDR3 contains 15 residues. Germline CDR1 and CDR2: SGHAT and FQNNGV. V lost 4 bases to trimming and J lost 1 base, with 12 bases between them. CDR3 sequence reads: CASSSSGGGTDTQYF. CDR3 nucleotides: TGTGCCAGCAGCTCCAGTGGCGGCGGCACAGATACGCAGTATTTT.

Turning to this clonotype: Possible read error: a much larger clone is one base away. J is TRBJ2-7 and V is TRBV11-1; D is unresolved. The ends were cut back, 3 bases at V and 2 bases at J, with 11 bases in the middle. CDR1 SGHAT and CDR2 FQDESV come from the germline V gene (reference sequence). The CDR3 is 14 residues long. The CDR3 DNA is TGTGCCAGCAGCTTCGGTCGCGGAACCTACGAGCAGTACTTC. Translating gives CASSFGRGTYEQYF.

This clonotype was detected many times. The chain employs TRBV6-5 and TRBJ1-2, with 11 bases fitting TRBD1. Looked up from germline, CDR1 is MNHEY and CDR2 is SVGAGI. This CDR3 spans 15 amino acids. With 10 bases clipped from V and 0 bases from J, the junction kept 7 bases outside the gene matches. CDR3 nucleotides: TGTGCCACCACCGGGACAGGGGGGGCTAACTATGGCTACACCTTC. It yields the protein CATTGTGGANYGYTF.

This clonotype appeared many times. CDR3 coding DNA: TGTGCCAGCAGTTACTCTGGACGGACCTTGGGAGCTTTCTTT. Encoded protein: CASSYSGRTLGAFF. The chain joins TRBV6-2 or TRBV6-3 to TRBJ1-1, with no clear D. Germline CDR1 reads MNHEY; CDR2 reads SVGEGT. CDR3 length equals 14 residues. Trimming stripped 0 bases from V and 10 bases from J, with 15 bases between.

This clonotype was counted at least ten times. The rearrangement links TRBV6-6 to TRBJ2-5; no definite D call. The germline gives CDR1 MNHNY, CDR2 SVGAGI (reference sequence). V gave up 0 bases and J gave up 5 bases, with 13 bases separating them. CDR3 length: 15 residues. The CDR3 DNA sequence: TGTGCCAGCAGTTACTCGGGTTTGGACGGGGAGACCCAGTACTTC. Its protein product is CASSYSGLDGETQYF.